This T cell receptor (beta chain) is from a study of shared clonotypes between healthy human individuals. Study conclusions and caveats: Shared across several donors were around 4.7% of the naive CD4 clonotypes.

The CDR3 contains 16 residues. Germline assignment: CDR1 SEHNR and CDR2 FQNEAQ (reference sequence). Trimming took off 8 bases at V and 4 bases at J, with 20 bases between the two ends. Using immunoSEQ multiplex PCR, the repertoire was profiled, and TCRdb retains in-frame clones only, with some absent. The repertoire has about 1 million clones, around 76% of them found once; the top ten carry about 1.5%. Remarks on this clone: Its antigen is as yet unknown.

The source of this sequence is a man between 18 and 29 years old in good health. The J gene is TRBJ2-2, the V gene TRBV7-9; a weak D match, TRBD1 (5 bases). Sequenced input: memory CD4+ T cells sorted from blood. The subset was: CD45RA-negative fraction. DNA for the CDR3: TGTGCCAGCGCTCCCAGGCCCAGGGCACTCACCGGGGAGCTGTTTTTT. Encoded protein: CASAPRPRALTGELFF.